The 29 T cell receptor beta chains below were found in one sample sequenced in a study of vaccination and CD4 T cells after COVID-19. Cultured CD4+ T cells had their DNA profiled by the Oncomine TCR Beta short-read assay. TCRdb called the PCR reads again in MiXCR, with one record for every CDR3 protein. The data hold tens of thousands of distinct CDR3 sequences, with 25% to 30% observed a single time. These receptors are not linked to any known antigen. Time point given: late sampling 161 to 241 days after vaccination in three convalescent patients. As to treatment: approximately 9-day PBMC culture with coronavirus spike peptide pools or control peptides (ViraFEST assay). This specimen consisted of CD4+ T cells from blood, cultured in vitro, obtained about 7 months after SARS-CoV-2 vaccination. These receptors were obtained from a human donor who had recovered from COVID-19.

Only a few counts were recorded for this clonotype. The chain recombines TRBV20-1 with TRBJ2-5; possibly TRBD1 for D (8 bases). V shed 5 bases and J shed 5 bases, with 18 bases lying between them. This CDR3 comprises 14 residues. The V gene's germline CDR1 is DFQATT and CDR2 SNEGSKA (reference sequence). CDR3 residues: CSALLGQGGETQYF. The CDR3 DNA follows: TGCAGTGCTTTACTAGGACAGGGAGGGGAGACCCAGTACTTC.

This clonotype occurred a few times. This rearrangement joins TRBV27 to TRBJ2-7; D is ambiguous. Trimming pared 3 bases from V and 0 bases from J, leaving 12 bases between. This CDR3 has 15 amino acids. From germline, CDR1 is MNHEY and CDR2 SMNVEV (reference sequence). Written as DNA, the CDR3 is TGTGCCAGCAGTTTGGCTCAGGCCAGCTCCTACGAGCAGTACTTC. This gives the protein CASSLAQASSYEQYF.

This chain connects TRBV6-1 to TRBJ1-1, with D tentatively TRBD1 (6 bases). The CDR3 runs 13 residues. The V gene lost 5 bases and the J gene lost 5 bases, with 12 bases spanning the gap. The germline V gene encodes CDR1 MNHNS and CDR2 SASEGT. CDR3 loop: CASSHGQTTEAFF. The CDR3 region has the DNA TGTGCCAGCAGTCACGGACAGACAACTGAAGCTTTCTTT.

The chain couples TRBV6-5 to TRBJ2-7; D is unresolved. Per germline, CDR1 MNHEY and CDR2 SVGAGI. V was pared by 3 bases and J by 0 bases, with 12 bases between. The CDR3 sequence is 15 residues long. The CDR3 DNA reads as TGTGCCAGCAGTTATTCAGGCTTTAGCTCCTACGAGCAGTACTTC. Its translation is CASSYSGFSSYEQYF.

This sequence joins TRBV28 and TRBJ1-1, with D perhaps TRBD1 (6 bases). Trimming stripped 6 bases from V and 1 base from J, with 12 bases between. CDR1 MDHEN and CDR2 SYDVKM come from the germline V gene. CDR3 length: 14 residues. The CDR3 DNA reads TGTGCCAGCAGCATATTACAGGGGAACACTGAAGCTTTCTTT. Its translation is CASSILQGNTEAFF.

DNA for the CDR3: TGCAGTGCTAGCATAACAACACGGAATTCACCCCTCCACTTT. Translating it yields CSASITTRNSPLHF. The genes are TRBV20-1 and TRBJ1-6, with D hard to call. CDR3 length: 14 amino acids. V was trimmed by 3 bases and J by 7 bases, leaving 13 bases between them. CDR1 and CDR2 (germline): DFQATT, SNEGSKA (reference sequence).

The chain is built from TRBV28 and TRBJ2-7; 12 nucleotides match TRBD2. Per the germline V gene, CDR1 is MDHEN and CDR2 is SYDVKM. The CDR3 has 20 amino acids. With V trimmed by 7 bases and J by 1 base, 20 bases remained unmatched. CDR3 coding DNA: TGTGCCAGCACCTCACCCAACGCGGGGCCTAGCGGGAGGGGGTCCTACGAGCAGTACTTC. It yields the protein CASTSPNAGPSGRGSYEQYF.

This clonotype was detected a few times. This chain uses TRBV27 with TRBJ2-7; TRBD1 agrees at 7 bases. The CDR3 has 14 amino acids. From germline, CDR1 is MNHEY and CDR2 SMNVEV (reference sequence). Unmatched junction bases numbered 10, after V lost 5 bases and J lost 6 bases. The CDR3 nucleotides read TGTGCCAGCAGTCCCAATAAGGGGGCTAGCGAGCAGTACTTC. Protein product: CASSPNKGASEQYF.

This clonotype rates as medium-sized. The chain has TRBV7-2 and TRBJ2-3; 9 bases fit TRBD1. CDR3 length: 14 amino acids. The germline gives CDR1 SGHTA, CDR2 FQGNSA. V lost 7 bases to trimming and J lost 3 bases; unmatched junction nucleotides: 5. CDR3 loop: CASTPGQGTDTQYF. DNA of the CDR3: TGTGCCAGCACCCCGGGACAGGGAACAGATACGCAGTATTTT.

This clonotype was picked up a small number of times. The chain employs TRBV7-3 and TRBJ2-7; TRBD1 aligns across 9 bases. After removal of 5 bases from V and 7 bases from J, the junction contained 6 bases not matched to a gene. The CDR3 length is 13 residues. Looked up from germline, CDR1 is SGHTA and CDR2 is FQGTGA. The CDR3 reads CASSRTGGEEQYF. In nucleotides, the CDR3 is TGTGCCAGCAGCCGAACAGGGGGCGAAGAGCAGTACTTC.

The genes are TRBV6-1 and TRBJ2-5, with 14 bases that match TRBD2. The CDR3 sequence is 15 residues long. J was trimmed by 4 bases and V by 5 bases; bases with no gene match: 3. Germline loops: CDR1 MNHNS, CDR2 SASEGT. CDR3 in amino acids: CASSPGLAGVETQYF. The DNA of the CDR3 is TGTGCCAGCAGTCCGGGACTAGCGGGAGTAGAGACCCAGTACTTC.

This clonotype has a handful of counts. The chain links TRBV7-3 to TRBJ2-5; TRBD2 agrees at 15 bases. Germline V gene sequence: CDR1 SGHTA, CDR2 FQGTGA. V dropped 5 bases and J dropped 3; count of bases not matched to a gene: 10. The CDR3 spans 18 residues. The DNA of the CDR3 is TGTGCCAGCAGCAACCGGACTAGCGGGAGGGGCTATGAAGAGACCCAGTACTTC. It codes for CASSNRTSGRGYEETQYF.

In this sample, this clonotype turned up a few times. The rearrangement uses TRBV5-4 and TRBJ1-2; TRBD1 is a possible D gene (6 bases). This CDR3 contains 13 residues. In germline, CDR1 is SGHNT, CDR2 YYREEE (reference sequence). V gave up 4 bases and J gave up 11 bases, with 18 bases separating them. CDR3 sequence (DNA): TGTGCCAGCAGCCCCACCGGGACAACGATGTACACCTTC. This encodes CASSPTGTTMYTF.

This clonotype was counted a few times. The V call is TRBV19, the J call TRBJ1-1; a weak D match, TRBD1 (5 bases). CDR1 is LNHDA and CDR2 is SQIVND in the germline V gene (reference sequence). This CDR3 spans 12 amino acids. Trimming removed 8 bases from V and 5 bases from J, with 12 bases in between. DNA for the CDR3: TGTGCCAGTTCACAGGTTGCGACTGAAGCTTTCTTT. This encodes CASSQVATEAFF.

This clonotype was recorded a few times. The chain is built from TRBV6-1 and TRBJ1-5, with D possibly being TRBD1 (6 bases). CDR3 length equals 14 residues. V was clipped by 8 bases and J by 0 bases, with 11 bases between them. Germline V CDR1 and CDR2: MNHNS, SASEGT. The CDR3 reads CASGGGRSNQPQHF. For the CDR3, the DNA is TGTGCCAGCGGGGGGGGCCGTAGCAATCAGCCCCAGCATTTT.

The sample holds a few counts of this clonotype. V usage is TRBV20-1 and J usage is TRBJ1-2; a possible D gene is TRBD1 (6 bases). Looked up from germline, CDR1 is DFQATT and CDR2 is SNEGSKA (reference sequence). The ends were cut back, 5 bases at V and 8 bases at J, with 15 bases in the middle. CDR3 length: 12 residues. Written as DNA, the CDR3 is TGCAGTGCTCGGCAGGGGCGTTGGGGCTACACCTTC. Protein product: CSARQGRWGYTF.

This clonotype came up a few times. This chain links TRBV20-1 with TRBJ2-2; D ambiguous. V lost 7 bases to trimming and J lost 1 base, with 7 bases between them. Germline V gives CDR1 DFQATT, CDR2 SNEGSKA (reference sequence). This CDR3 has 12 amino acids. In DNA, the CDR3 is TGCAGTGTCTCCCAGAACACCGGGGAGCTGTTTTTT. It specifies CSVSQNTGELFF.

This clonotype turned up a few times. This chain uses TRBV6-2 or TRBV6-3 with TRBJ2-7; 10 bases are shared with TRBD2. There are 17 residues in the CDR3. Germline CDR1 MNHEY, CDR2 SVGEGT. V lost 10 bases and J lost 2; bases outside the gene matches: 17. This CDR3 reads CANPFPPSAGGAYEQYF. The CDR3 DNA follows: TGTGCCAACCCGTTCCCCCCTTCAGCGGGGGGGGCCTACGAGCAGTACTTC.

CDR3 sequence reads: CASSLGEAIYEQYF. For the CDR3, the DNA is TGTGCCAGCAGCTTAGGAGAGGCCATCTACGAGCAGTACTTC. The chain couples TRBV7-6 to TRBJ2-7; D remains ambiguous. V was shortened by 1 base and J by 3 bases, with 10 bases between the two germline ends. Germline values: CDR1 SGHVS, CDR2 FNYEAQ. The CDR3 runs to 14 residues.

V is TRBV5-1 and J is TRBJ1-6; weak D call: TRBD1 (5 bases). The CDR3 has 14 residues. The germline gives CDR1 SGHRS, CDR2 YFSETQ. With 3 bases removed from V and 5 bases from J, the gap between germline ends came to 9 bases. The CDR3 region has the DNA TGCGCCAGCAGCTGGGGGGGAGATAATTCACCCCTCCACTTT. Protein sequence: CASSWGGDNSPLHF.

This clonotype was counted between two and nine times. The chain is built from TRBV6-5 and TRBJ1-5; possible D gene TRBD1, 5 bases. The CDR3 is 16 amino acids. V was cut by 3 bases and J by 8 bases, with 20 bases left in between. Looked up from germline, CDR1 is MNHEY and CDR2 is SVGAGI. The CDR3 bases are TGTGCCAGCAGTTATCGAGGGGCCCCCGGAGGTGAGCCCCAGCATTTT. Translating it yields CASSYRGAPGGEPQHF.

This clonotype was picked up a small number of times. The junction does not match germline at one end; this may be a read error. This chain joins TRBV7-7 and TRBJ2-5; the match to TRBD2 covers 9 bases. Germline CDR1 is SSHAT and CDR2 is FNYEAQ (reference sequence). This CDR3 region has 14 residues. CDR3 protein: CASSPGLARETQYF. The CDR3 region has the DNA TGTGCTAGCAGCCCCGGACTAGCGAGAGAGACCCAGTACTTC.

This clonotype was found a few times. The chain combines TRBV7-9 with TRBJ2-7; D uncertain. Germline CDR1 is SEHNR and CDR2 is FQNEAQ (reference sequence). The CDR3 totals 13 residues. With 5 bases removed from V and 3 bases from J, the gap between germline ends came to 11 bases. DNA of the CDR3: TGTGCCAGCAGCCCCAGACCAGACTACGAGCAGTACTTC. Its protein is CASSPRPDYEQYF.

This clonotype has just a few counts. The chain recombines TRBV7-8 with TRBJ2-7; D is possibly TRBD2 (6 bases). The germline CDR1 and CDR2 sequences are SGHVS and FQNEAQ. V dropped 4 bases and J dropped 6 bases, with 13 bases sitting between them. The CDR3 length is 13 residues. In DNA form, the CDR3 reads TGTGCCAGCAGCTCAAGACTAGGTGTCGAGCAGTACTTC. Translated, it gives CASSSRLGVEQYF.

This clonotype was seen a few times. V is TRBV20-1 and J is TRBJ1-2; tentatively, D is TRBD1 (6 bases). The CDR3 length is 16 residues. CDR1 DFQATT and CDR2 SNEGSKA come from the germline V gene (reference sequence). Trimming removed 4 bases at V and 5 bases at J, with 23 bases between. Written as DNA, the CDR3 is TGCAGTGCTACCCAGGGGACATCTGGTGGGGATTATGGCTACACCTTC. Translation gives CSATQGTSGGDYGYTF.

V and J are TRBV2 and TRBJ2-5, with D tentatively TRBD2 (6 bases). The CDR3 sequence is 15 residues long. Germline CDR1 reads SNHLY; CDR2 reads FYNNEI. Trimming stripped 4 bases from V and 4 bases from J, with 16 bases between. The CDR3, as DNA: TGTGCCAGCAGTGGTGTGGGGGGTGTAGGAGAGACCCAGTACTTC. Its protein product is CASSGVGGVGETQYF.

The chain's CDR3 is CSASSPGTSGRNEQFF. Here the CDR3 DNA reads TGCAGTGCTAGCTCCCCCGGAACTAGCGGGAGGAATGAGCAGTTCTTC. The chain has TRBV20-1 and TRBJ2-1; 12 nucleotides match TRBD2. The CDR3 has 16 residues. V shed 3 bases and J 7 bases; nucleotides not matched to a gene: 10. CDR1 and CDR2 (germline): DFQATT, SNEGSKA (reference sequence).

This clonotype was picked up a small number of times. V and J are TRBV7-9 and TRBJ2-5; D may correspond to TRBD1 or TRBD2 (5 bases each). There are 15 residues in the CDR3. Germline CDR1 reads SEHNR; CDR2 reads FQNEAQ (reference sequence). Trimming took 3 bases from V and 2 from J, leaving 13 bases between them. CDR3 residues: CASSFSGTPQETQYF. The CDR3 nucleotides read TGTGCCAGCAGCTTTTCCGGGACCCCGCAAGAGACCCAGTACTTC.

This rearrangement joins TRBV10-3 to TRBJ2-7; 7 nucleotides match TRBD2. This CDR3 has 14 residues. CDR1 and CDR2 (germline): ENHRY, SYGVKD. With 2 bases clipped from V and 4 bases from J, the junction kept 5 bases outside the gene matches. The CDR3: CAISEGASGYEQYF. CDR3 DNA: TGTGCCATCAGTGAGGGTGCTAGCGGATACGAGCAGTACTTC.